This T cell receptor beta chain comes out of a study of response to subunit inactivated influenza vaccine. Findings and limits, study-wide: Few new T cells, the authors suggested, are recruited by each seasonal influenza vaccination.

TCRdb re-called the RT-PCR reads through MiXCR, storing one row per CDR3 protein. Of about 170,000 distinct CDR3 sequences listed, about 12% were seen once; the top ten hold around 32%. Points on this clonotype: Its antigen remains unidentified.

The sample also formed part of further work on T cells expressing NK-cell markers. That source adds: The TCR beta cDNA came from 5'RACE template switching with UMIs. The study drew TCR beta repertoires from sorted CD3+CD56+NKG2C+, CD3+CD56+NKG2C- and CD3+CD56-NKG2C+ T cells.

The TCR sequence derives from a man aged 45-65 years who received an inactivated influenza vaccine. The sequenced sample was CD8+ T cells sorted from PBMCs, obtained roughly 13 days after vaccination.

The CDR3 region is CSARELLYNEQFF. DNA for the CDR3: TGCAGTGCTAGAGAACTCTTATACAATGAGCAGTTCTTC. This sequence joins TRBV20-1 and TRBJ2-1; no definite D call. The CDR3 spans 13 residues. Germline V gene lookup returns CDR1 DFQATT and CDR2 SNEGSKA (reference sequence). V dropped 0 bases and J dropped 4 bases, with 7 bases sitting between them.